This T cell receptor beta chain was retrieved from a study of lymphopenia after photon versus proton radiotherapy (dated by TCRdb to 2018 to 2020). Study-wide context: In patients with gastrointestinal tumors who developed high-grade lymphopenia, the study compared the immunological effects of photon radiation therapy with those of proton radiation therapy. A cohort of under 25 patients with gastrointestinal tumors who received either photon or proton therapy and subsequently developed lymphopenia was included. The study was designed to characterize how the impact on the immune system differs between the two radiation modalities. The full study reports these points: Relative stability during treatment was observed in proton-treated patients, whereas loss of naive T cells and TCR diversity and gain of effector/memory populations were observed in photon-treated patients. Across the cohort, an inverse correlation was found between a larger post-nadir drop in TCR diversity and overall survival time among patients who died. The authors looked at the survival association only in patients who died, and they framed better survival with proton therapy as a possibility rather than a demonstrated result. Once the lymphocyte count had reached its nadir, the repertoires of photon-treated patients showed oligoclonal expansion, particularly of CD8+ Temra cells, and this expansion drove the decline in diversity.

This clone was found a few times. The clone's antigen remains unknown. The sample holds no much larger clone one base away, and base qualities are not on file. Library preparation employed the immunoSEQ multiplex PCR assay. Deep sequencing of rearranged TCR beta loci, alongside multiparametric flow cytometry, was used to profile T cell repertoires. Sourced from immuneACCESS, this table was stored by TCRdb with only in-frame sequences that have V and J called. A share of the clones is absent; for the studies checked, an unresolved V gene accounts for under half, and the remainder has no known explanation. This sample is represented by tens of thousands of clones; approximately 88% of them were singletons. The ten largest clones take up around 2.1% of the sample. Relative to germline, V is 7 bases shorter and J is 8 bases shorter, with 20 bases between their ends. The germline V gene supplies CDR1 MDHEN and CDR2 SYDVKM. From the cysteine up to the phenylalanine, the CDR3 has a length of 14 residues. The kept DNA is CDR3 alone, 42 bases in frame from the first base.

The specimen comprised peripheral blood, sampled from a patient treated with proton-based radiotherapy. The sequence derives from a man in his 60s with pancreatic cancer. In this chain, TRBV28 is recombined with TRBJ1-2; a weak D assignment points to TRBD1 (5 bases agree). The bases are TGTGCCAGCAACACGGGGGGGAACCCCTTAGGCTACACCTTC. This yields the protein CASNTGGNPLGYTF.